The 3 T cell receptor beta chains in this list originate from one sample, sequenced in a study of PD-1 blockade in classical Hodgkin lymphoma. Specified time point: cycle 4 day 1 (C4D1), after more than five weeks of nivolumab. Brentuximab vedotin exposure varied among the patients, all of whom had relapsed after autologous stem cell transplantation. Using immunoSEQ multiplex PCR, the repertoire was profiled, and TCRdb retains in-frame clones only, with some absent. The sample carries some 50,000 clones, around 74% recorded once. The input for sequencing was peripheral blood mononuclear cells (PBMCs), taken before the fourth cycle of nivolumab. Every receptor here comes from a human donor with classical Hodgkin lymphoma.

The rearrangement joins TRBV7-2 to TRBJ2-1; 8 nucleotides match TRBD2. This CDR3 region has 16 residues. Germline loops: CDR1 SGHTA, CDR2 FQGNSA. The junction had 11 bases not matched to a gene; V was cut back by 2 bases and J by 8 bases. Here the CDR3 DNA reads TGTGCCAGCAGCTTAAAGATCAGCGGGGGTCGGCATGAGCAGTTCTTC. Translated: CASSLKISGGRHEQFF. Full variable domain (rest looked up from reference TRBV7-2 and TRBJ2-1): GAGVSQSPSNKVTEKGKDVELRCDPISGHTALYWYRQSLGQGLEFLIYFQGNSAPDKSGLPSDRFSAERTGGSVSTLTIQRTQQEDSAVYLCASSLKISGGRHEQFFGPGTRLTVL.

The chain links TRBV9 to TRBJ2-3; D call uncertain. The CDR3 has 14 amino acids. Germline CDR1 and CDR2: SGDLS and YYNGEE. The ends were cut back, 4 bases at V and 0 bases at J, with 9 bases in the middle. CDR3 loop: CASSPGISTDTQYF. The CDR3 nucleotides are TGTGCCAGCAGCCCTGGAATTAGCACAGATACGCAGTATTTT.

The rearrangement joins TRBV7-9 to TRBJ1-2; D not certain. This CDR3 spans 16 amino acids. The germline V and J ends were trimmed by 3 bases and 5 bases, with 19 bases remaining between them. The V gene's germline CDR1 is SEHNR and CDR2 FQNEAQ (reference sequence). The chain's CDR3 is CASSFITWAEMYGYTF. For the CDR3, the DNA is TGTGCCAGCAGCTTCATAACCTGGGCAGAGATGTATGGCTACACCTTC.